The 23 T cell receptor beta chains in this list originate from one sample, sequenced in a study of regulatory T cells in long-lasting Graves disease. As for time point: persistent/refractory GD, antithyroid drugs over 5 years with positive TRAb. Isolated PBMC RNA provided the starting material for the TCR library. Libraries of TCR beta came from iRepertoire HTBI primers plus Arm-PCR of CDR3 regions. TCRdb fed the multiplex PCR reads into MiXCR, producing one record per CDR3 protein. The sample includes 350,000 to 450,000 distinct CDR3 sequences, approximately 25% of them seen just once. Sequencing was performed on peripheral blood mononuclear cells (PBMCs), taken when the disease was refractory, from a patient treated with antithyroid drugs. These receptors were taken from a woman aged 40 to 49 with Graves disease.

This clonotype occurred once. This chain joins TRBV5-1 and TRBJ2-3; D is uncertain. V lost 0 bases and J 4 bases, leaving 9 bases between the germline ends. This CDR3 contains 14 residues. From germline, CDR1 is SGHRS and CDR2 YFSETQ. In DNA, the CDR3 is TGCGCCAGCAGCTTGGCGACAAAAGCAGATACGCAGTATTTT. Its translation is CASSLATKADTQYF.

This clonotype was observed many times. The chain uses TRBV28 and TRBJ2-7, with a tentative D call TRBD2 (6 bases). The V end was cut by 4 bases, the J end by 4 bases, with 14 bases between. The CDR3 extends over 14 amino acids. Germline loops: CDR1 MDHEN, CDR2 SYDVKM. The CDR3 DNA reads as TGTGCCAGCAGTTATCGCGGGGTAAATTACGAGCAGTACTTC. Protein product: CASSYRGVNYEQYF.

The CDR3: CASSYTANYGYTF. In DNA form, the CDR3 reads TGTGCCAGCAGTTATACAGCTAACTATGGCTACACCTTC. J is TRBJ1-2 and V is TRBV6-5; D is uncertain. Trimming left V 3 bases short and J 0 bases short, with 5 bases between. The germline V gene encodes CDR1 MNHEY and CDR2 SVGAGI. This CDR3 has 13 amino acids.

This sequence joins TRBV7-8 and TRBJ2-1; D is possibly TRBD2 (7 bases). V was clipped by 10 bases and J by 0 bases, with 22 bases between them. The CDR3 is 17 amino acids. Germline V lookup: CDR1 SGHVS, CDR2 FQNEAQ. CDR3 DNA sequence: TGTGCCACCAACCAGGGGAGGGAGGGAAGCTCCTACAATGAGCAGTTCTTC. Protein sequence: CATNQGREGSSYNEQFF.

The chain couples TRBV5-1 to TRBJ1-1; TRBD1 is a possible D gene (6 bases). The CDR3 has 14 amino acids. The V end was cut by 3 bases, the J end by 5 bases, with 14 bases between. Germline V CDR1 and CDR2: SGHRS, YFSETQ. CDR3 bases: TGCGCCAGCAGCTGGCGAGGGGGGGGGACTGAAGCTTTCTTT. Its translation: CASSWRGGGTEAFF.

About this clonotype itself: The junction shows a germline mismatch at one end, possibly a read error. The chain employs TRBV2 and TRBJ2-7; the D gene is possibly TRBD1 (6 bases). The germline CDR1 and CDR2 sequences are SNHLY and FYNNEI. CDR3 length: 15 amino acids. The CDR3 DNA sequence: TGTGCCGGCAGAGAACGGGACACCATATGCTACAAGCAGTACTTC. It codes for CAGRERDTICYKQYF.

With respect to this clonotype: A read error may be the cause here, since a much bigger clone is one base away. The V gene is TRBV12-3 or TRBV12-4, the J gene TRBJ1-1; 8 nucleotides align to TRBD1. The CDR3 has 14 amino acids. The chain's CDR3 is CASSRNQGATEALF. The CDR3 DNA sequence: TGTGCCAGCAGCCGTAACCAGGGGGCCACTGAAGCTCTCTTT.

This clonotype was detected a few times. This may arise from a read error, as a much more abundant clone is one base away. CDR3 sequence: CASRDRGEELFF. The DNA of the CDR3 is TGTGCCAGCAGGGACAGGGGAGAAGAACTGTTTTTT. V usage is TRBV27 and J usage is TRBJ1-4; 9 bases are shared with TRBD1. The CDR3 totals 12 residues. CDR1 and CDR2 from the germline V gene are MNHEY and SMNVEV (reference sequence). With V trimmed by 6 bases and J by 12 bases, 5 bases remained unmatched. Variable domain in full (rest from reference TRBV27 and TRBJ1-4): EAQVTQNPRYLITVTGKKLTVTCSQNMNHEYMSWYRQDPGLGLRQIYYSMNVEVTDKGDVPEGYKVSRKEKRNFPLILESPSPNQTSLYFCASRDRGEELFFGSGTQLSVL.

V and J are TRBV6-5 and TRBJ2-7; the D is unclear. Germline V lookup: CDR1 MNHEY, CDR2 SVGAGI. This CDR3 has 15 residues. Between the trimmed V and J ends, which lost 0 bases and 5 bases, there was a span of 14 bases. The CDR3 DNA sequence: TGTGCCAGCAGTTACTCGATTTATGTGGTCCACGAGCAGTACTTC. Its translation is CASSYSIYVVHEQYF.

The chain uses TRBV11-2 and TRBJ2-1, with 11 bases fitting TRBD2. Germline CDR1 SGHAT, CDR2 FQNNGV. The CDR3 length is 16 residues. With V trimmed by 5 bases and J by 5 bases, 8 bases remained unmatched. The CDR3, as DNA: TGTGCCAGCAGCACCCCTCTAGCGGGAGGAGACAATGAGCAGTTCTTC. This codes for CASSTPLAGGDNEQFF.

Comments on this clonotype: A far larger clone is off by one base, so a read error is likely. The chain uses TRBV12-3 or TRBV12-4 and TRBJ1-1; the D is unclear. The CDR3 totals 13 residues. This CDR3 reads CASSPLKNTGAFF. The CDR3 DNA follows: TGTGCCAGCAGCCCCCTCAAGAACACTGGAGCTTTCTTT.

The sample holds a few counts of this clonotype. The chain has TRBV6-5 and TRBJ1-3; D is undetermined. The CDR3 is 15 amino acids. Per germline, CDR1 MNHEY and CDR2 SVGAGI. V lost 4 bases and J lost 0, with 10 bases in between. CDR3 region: CASSFRPSSGNTIYF. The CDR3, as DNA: TGTGCCAGCAGTTTTAGGCCGAGCTCTGGAAACACCATATATTTT.

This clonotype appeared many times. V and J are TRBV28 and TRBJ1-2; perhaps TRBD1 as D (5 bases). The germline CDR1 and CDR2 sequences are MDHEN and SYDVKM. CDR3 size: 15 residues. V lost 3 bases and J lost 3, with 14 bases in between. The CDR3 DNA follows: TGTGCCAGCAGTTTTGGACAAGCCTTTCACTATGGCTACACCTTC. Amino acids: CASSFGQAFHYGYTF.

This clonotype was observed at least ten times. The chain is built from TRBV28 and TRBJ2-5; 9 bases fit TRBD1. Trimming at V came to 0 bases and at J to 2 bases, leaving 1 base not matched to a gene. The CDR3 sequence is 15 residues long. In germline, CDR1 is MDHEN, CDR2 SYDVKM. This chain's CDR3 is CASSLWDRGQETQYF. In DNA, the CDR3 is TGTGCCAGCAGTTTATGGGACAGGGGACAAGAGACCCAGTACTTC.

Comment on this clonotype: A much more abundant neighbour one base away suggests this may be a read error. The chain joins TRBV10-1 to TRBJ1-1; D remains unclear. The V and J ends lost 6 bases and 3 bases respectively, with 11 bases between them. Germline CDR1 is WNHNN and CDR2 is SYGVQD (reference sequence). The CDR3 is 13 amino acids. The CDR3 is CASSTGRYTEAFF. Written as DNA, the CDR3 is TGCGCCAGCAGCACGGGCAGATACACTGAAGCTTTCTTT.

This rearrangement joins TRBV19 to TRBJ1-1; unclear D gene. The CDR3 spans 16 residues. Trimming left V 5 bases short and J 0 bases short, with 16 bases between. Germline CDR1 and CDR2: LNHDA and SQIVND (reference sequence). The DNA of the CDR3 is TGTGCCAGTAGTGGCGGGCGAGCACCCATGAACACTGAAGCTTTCTTT. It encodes CASSGGRAPMNTEAFF.

The CDR3 region has the DNA TGTGCCAGCAGTTACAAGGGGACTAGCGGGAGGGGGGAGAACACCGGGGAGCTGTTTTTT. It translates to CASSYKGTSGRGENTGELFF. This chain uses TRBV6-2 or TRBV6-3 with TRBJ2-2, with 16 bases that match TRBD2. The J segment lost 1 base and the V segment lost 2 bases, leaving 7 bases of the junction unmatched. CDR3 length: 20 amino acids. CDR1 is MNHEY, CDR2 SVGEGT, per germline.

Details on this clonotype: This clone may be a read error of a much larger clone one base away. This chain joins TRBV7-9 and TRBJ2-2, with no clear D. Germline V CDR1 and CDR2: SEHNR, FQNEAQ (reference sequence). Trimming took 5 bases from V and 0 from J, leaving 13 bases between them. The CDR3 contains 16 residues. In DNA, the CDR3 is TGTGCCAGCAGCACCTGCGCTAGGTCGAACACCGGGGAGCTGTTTTTT. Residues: CASSTCARSNTGELFF.

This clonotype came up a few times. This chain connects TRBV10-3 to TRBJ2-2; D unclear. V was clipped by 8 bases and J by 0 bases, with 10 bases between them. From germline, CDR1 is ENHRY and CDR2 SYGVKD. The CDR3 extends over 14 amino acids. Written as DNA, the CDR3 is TGTGCCATCGGTGGGAAAACGAACACCGGGGAGCTGTTTTTT. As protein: CAIGGKTNTGELFF.

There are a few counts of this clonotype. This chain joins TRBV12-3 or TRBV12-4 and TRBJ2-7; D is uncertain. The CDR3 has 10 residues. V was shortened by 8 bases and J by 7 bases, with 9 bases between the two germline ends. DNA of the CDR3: TGTGCCAGCGGGCTAGTGGAGCAGTACTTC. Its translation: CASGLVEQYF.

DNA of the CDR3: TGCAGTGCTACTGCGACACCTTGCGAGCAGTACTTC. It yields the protein CSATATPCEQYF. The rearrangement joins TRBV20-1 to TRBJ2-7, with D hard to call. This CDR3 is built from 12 residues. Germline V lookup: CDR1 DFQATT, CDR2 SNEGSKA (reference sequence). With 4 bases removed from V and 6 bases from J, the gap between germline ends came to 13 bases.

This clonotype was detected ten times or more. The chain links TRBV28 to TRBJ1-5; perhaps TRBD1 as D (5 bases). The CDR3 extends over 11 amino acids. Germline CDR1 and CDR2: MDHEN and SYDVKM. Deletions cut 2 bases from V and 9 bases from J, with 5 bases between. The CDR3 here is CASSLGGPQHF. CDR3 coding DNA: TGTGCCAGCAGTTTAGGGGGGCCCCAGCATTTT.

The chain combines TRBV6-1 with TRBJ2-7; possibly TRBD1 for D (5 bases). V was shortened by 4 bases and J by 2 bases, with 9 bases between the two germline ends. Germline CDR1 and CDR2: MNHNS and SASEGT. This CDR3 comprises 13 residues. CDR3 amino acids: CASSGQLPYEQYF. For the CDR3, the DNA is TGTGCCAGCAGTGGACAGCTACCCTACGAGCAGTACTTC.